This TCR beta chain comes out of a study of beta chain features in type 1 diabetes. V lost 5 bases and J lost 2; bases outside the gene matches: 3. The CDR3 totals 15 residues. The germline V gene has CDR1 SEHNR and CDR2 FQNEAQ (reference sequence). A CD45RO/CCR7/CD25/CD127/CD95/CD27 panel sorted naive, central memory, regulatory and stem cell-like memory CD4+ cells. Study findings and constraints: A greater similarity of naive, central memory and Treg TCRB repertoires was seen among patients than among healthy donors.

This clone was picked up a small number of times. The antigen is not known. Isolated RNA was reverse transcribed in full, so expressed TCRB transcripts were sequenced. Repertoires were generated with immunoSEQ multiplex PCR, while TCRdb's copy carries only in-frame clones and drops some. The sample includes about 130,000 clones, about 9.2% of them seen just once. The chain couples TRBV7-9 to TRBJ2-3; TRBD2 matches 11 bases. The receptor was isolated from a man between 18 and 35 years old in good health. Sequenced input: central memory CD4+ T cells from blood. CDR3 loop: CASSVGLADTDTQYF. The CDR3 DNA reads TGTGCCAGCAGCGTGGGACTAGCGGACACAGATACGCAGTATTTT.